This TCR beta chain was observed in a study of regulatory T cells in long-lasting Graves disease (dated by TCRdb to about 2021). Background on the whole study: In the newly diagnosed Graves' disease group, patients had been taking antithyroid drugs for less than 3 months. The study was registered as a clinical trial and conducted in China. Patients with persistent Graves' disease were compared with patients with newly diagnosed Graves' disease using TCR sequencing and RNA sequencing of peripheral blood. TCR sequencing covered 13 persistent and roughly 20 newly diagnosed Graves' disease patients, about 35 samples in total. Study-wide conclusions, independent of this receptor: Preferential use of TRBV28, TRBJ1-2 and TRBJ2-5 was observed in persistent disease, whereas TRBV20-1 and TRBJ2-1 were favored in newly diagnosed disease. A larger number of public clonotypes was shared among persistent patients (around 2,700) than among newly diagnosed patients (around 880). Only the TCR beta chain was sequenced and analyzed. Persistent Graves' disease patients showed lower TCR Shannon entropy and fewer highly expanded clones than newly diagnosed patients, suggesting clonal expansion. As a limitation, the authors acknowledged that the small sample size may reduce accuracy. Only peripheral blood was studied, because thyroid tissue, the primary lesion, was inaccessible.

The intended sense of this specimen's time point label: newly diagnosed GD, antithyroid drugs for less than 3 months. RNA was extracted from PBMCs in TRIzol for both TCR sequencing and RNA sequencing. The diagnosis of Graves' disease was made according to American Thyroid Association guidelines. Patients for the study were recruited at an endocrinology department in Xi'an, China. From each patient, about 8.9 milliliters of peripheral blood was collected into an EDTA anticoagulant tube. Ficoll Paque Plus density gradient separation was used to isolate PBMCs, and no further T cell sorting was performed. An Agilent 2100 Bioanalyzer and agarose gel were used to check RNA quality, while a NanoDrop 2000 measured RNA concentration. CDR1 MNHNS and CDR2 SASEGT are derived from the germline V gene. From its cysteine to its phenylalanine, the CDR3 spans 13 amino acids. The sequence is cut down to CDR3 DNA, 39 bases in frame from base 1. Relative to germline, V is missing 7 bases and J is missing 3 bases, with 4 bases of the junction outside any gene match.

Libraries came from multiplex PCR. The reads were generated on an Illumina HiSeq 4000. TCR beta libraries were built with iRepertoire HTBI primers and Arm-PCR amplification of CDR3 regions. Before sequencing, the PCR products underwent gel purification. The original pipeline was this. Across samples, 60 to 75 TRBV and 13 to 15 TRBJ segments were identified and used for gene usage analysis of CDR3 amino acid clonotypes. Filtered high-quality paired reads were merged into contigs using COPE and FqMerger. BLAST was used to align contigs to the IMGT TRBV, TRBD and TRBJ reference genes, and CDR3 was defined following IMGT. Any clonotype with a frequency above 0.1% was classified as a highly expanded clone. Repertoire diversity was measured by Shannon entropy, and V-J evenness by the Gini coefficient. Public clonotypes were defined as clonotypes shared by more than one individual. In TCRdb, the public reads were trimmed at Q25 with fastp and aligned with MiXCR, with productive beta chains retained. Every entry covers one CDR3 protein and lists the most common genes and DNA from its rows. TCRdb, not the authors, supplied the V and J calls. In all, the sample holds a few hundred thousand distinct CDR3 sequences, and about 15% of those were seen once. About 23% of the sample rests with the top ten.

This clonotype was observed many times. Its target antigen remains unknown. No quality values exist for individual bases; no much larger clone is one base distant. Separately, the same data were catalogued under a study of T cells in Graves' hyperthyroidism and ophthalmopathy. The second investigation adds: Stable Graves' hyperthyroidism was defined as the absence of progression to ophthalmopathy over 18 months of follow-up. Hyperthyroidism patients were newly diagnosed, with disease duration under 2 months, and aged 18 to 65 years. The study excluded patients with uncontrolled infections, other autoimmune diseases, pregnancy or lactation. Diagnoses relied on clinical symptoms, serum thyroxine and TRAb, thyroid ultrasound and orbital computed tomography. For the first round of RT-PCR on the TCR CDR3, the HTBI primer set was used together with the Qiagen OneStep RT-PCR kit. Blood samples also contained most of the expanded thyroid clonotypes (frequency above 0.001), which suggests that blood repertoires may reflect thyroid immune responses. Ophthalmopathy was separated from stable hyperthyroidism by a 13 V-J signature model, with 87.88% sensitivity and 81% to 82% specificity obtained in cross-validation and 80%/75% obtained in testing. In validation, the model predicted progression to ophthalmopathy a median of approximately 6.6 months before onset, with roughly 71% sensitivity and about 75% specificity. TCR V-J signatures able to tell the groups apart were searched for in a discovery cohort of 100 patients, of whom more than 40 had Graves' ophthalmopathy and 57 had stable Graves' hyperthyroidism. Whether ophthalmopathy could be predicted prospectively was tested in an independent validation cohort made up of about 20 hyperthyroidism patients plus 17 patients who later progressed to ophthalmopathy. The approximately 98 discovery patients were randomly divided into training and test sets at a 7:3 ratio. Thyroid tissue and blood T-cell repertoires from roughly 6 Graves' hyperthyroidism patients were also compared in the study. Once sampling was done, hyperthyroidism patients were given methimazole at a starting dose of 30 mg daily, whereas ophthalmopathy patients were given high-dose intravenous methylprednisolone. Libraries were constructed in a second round of multiplex PCR, after which size selection and purification were performed. Libraries were sequenced paired-end with 100 bp reads on an Illumina HiSeq2000. SOAPnuke was used to process the raw data, removing reads that contained adapters or uncalled bases, had a mean Phred below 15, or lacked an exact match to the constant primer or identifier. COPE v1.2.5 was used to merge high-quality paired reads, and clonotypes were defined as unique nucleotide sequences. MiTCR v1.1 was used to align the clonotypes against IMGT TRBV, TRBD and TRBJ reference segments. Analysis was restricted to V-J combinations with a frequency above 0.0001, which covered just over 98% of repertoires. A TCS score was defined as the ratio of F50 (clonal expansion) to E x V (chaos), with BLOSUM62-based TCRdist applied between CDR3 peptides within each V-J. Welch's t-statistics and random forest reduced several hundred V-J features to about 13, which were used in a naive Bayes classifier (R e1071). Sample size was not statistically predetermined, and investigators were not blinded to group allocation. TCR Vbeta CDR3 sequencing of 130 to 150 peripheral blood samples (under 45 ophthalmopathy, about 80 hyperthyroidism and about 17 progressor patients) is reported in the paper.

The V and J genes are TRBV6-1 and TRBJ2-7; 9 of the junction bases match TRBD1. This material consisted of peripheral blood mononuclear cells (PBMCs), taken at new diagnosis, from a patient treated with antithyroid drugs. The receptor's source is a woman between 18 and 29 years old with Graves disease. Donor details come from another sample of the same person, matched by shared clones. The DNA sequence is TGTGCCAGCAAGGGACAGGGCTTCTACGAGCAGTACTTC. This yields the protein CASKGQGFYEQYF.